Presented here are 30 T cell receptor beta chains from one specimen sequenced in a study of early T cells in non-severe SARS-CoV-2 infection. TCRdb re-analysed the 5' RACE reads in MiXCR, keeping a single row per CDR3 protein. The sample lists almost 65,000 distinct CDR3 sequences, around 4.7% occurring once. The sequenced sample was whole blood. The source is an adult who was a healthcare worker with PCR-confirmed SARS-CoV-2 infection or an uninfected control (not recorded which).

This clonotype was observed many times. The CDR3 DNA follows: TGTGCCAGCAGCTTGGACCGGGACTTCGCCTACAATGAGCAGTTCTTC. Translating gives CASSLDRDFAYNEQFF. The chain has TRBV5-4 and TRBJ2-1; tentative D call: TRBD2 (6 bases). Germline CDR1 is SGHNT and CDR2 is YYREEE (reference sequence). Trimming took off 0 bases at V and 2 bases at J, with 12 bases between the two ends. This CDR3 is built from 16 residues.

The CDR3 loop is CASSPSNRGLTGELFF. The CDR3, as DNA: TGTGCCAGCTCACCAAGCAACAGGGGGCTTACCGGGGAGCTGTTTTTT. The chain couples TRBV18 to TRBJ2-2; 9 bases fit TRBD1. CDR1 is KGHSH, CDR2 LQKENI, per germline. Losses at the gene ends were 2 bases for V and 5 bases for J; bases not matched to a gene: 6. The CDR3 loop spans 16 amino acids.

This clonotype was seen at least ten times. The chain is built from TRBV2 and TRBJ1-1; D call uncertain. Germline V gene lookup returns CDR1 SNHLY and CDR2 FYNNEI. CDR3 length equals 14 residues. Between the trimmed V and J ends, which lost 5 bases and 6 bases, there was a span of 16 bases. The CDR3 nucleotides are TGTGCCAGCAGTCTGGAGGAGGGCGCCGCTGAAGCTTTCTTT. It codes for CASSLEEGAAEAFF.

This clonotype appeared many times. The rearrangement uses TRBV19 and TRBJ1-5, with a tentative D call TRBD1 (6 bases). Germline loops: CDR1 LNHDA, CDR2 SQIVND (reference sequence). The V end was cut by 6 bases, the J end by 7 bases, with 22 bases between. CDR3 length: 16 amino acids. CDR3 bases: TGTGCCAGTAGATCTACCGGGACACCCATGACCCAGCCCCAGCATTTT. As protein: CASRSTGTPMTQPQHF.

The chain recombines TRBV20-1 with TRBJ2-1; 14 positions match TRBD2. The CDR3 is made up of 17 amino acids. Per the germline V gene, CDR1 is DFQATT and CDR2 is SNEGSKA (reference sequence). V lost 6 bases to trimming and J lost 5 bases; unmatched junction nucleotides: 12. As DNA, the CDR3 is TGCAGTGCCGCAGGACTAGCGGGAGGAAGGGGTAACAATGAGCAGTTCTTC. It is translated as CSAAGLAGGRGNNEQFF.

This clonotype was counted only a few times. V usage is TRBV10-3 and J usage is TRBJ2-3, with a tentative D call TRBD1 (5 bases). From germline, CDR1 is ENHRY and CDR2 SYGVKD. This CDR3 contains 15 residues. The V end was cut by 5 bases, the J end by 1 base, with 13 bases between. The CDR3 DNA follows: TGTGCCATCAGTCTTCAGGGCGATGGCACAGATACGCAGTATTTT. It yields the protein CAISLQGDGTDTQYF.

This clonotype was recorded at least ten times. This chain links TRBV7-4 with TRBJ1-3; the D gene is possibly TRBD1 (5 bases). The V gene's germline CDR1 is SGHVT and CDR2 SQSDAQ. Trimming took off 2 bases at V and 1 base at J, with 12 bases between the two ends. The CDR3 is made up of 16 amino acids. In DNA form, the CDR3 reads TGTGCCAGCAGCTTACGACAGCTCTATTCTGGAAACACCATATATTTT. It encodes CASSLRQLYSGNTIYF.

In the case of this clonotype: A much more abundant neighbour one base away suggests this may be a read error. V is TRBV7-9 and J is TRBJ1-2, with D unclear. The CDR3 runs 13 residues. The V gene's germline CDR1 is SEHNR and CDR2 FQNEAQ (reference sequence). In DNA, the CDR3 is TGTGCCAGCAGCGGCCAGGCTAACTATGGCTACATCTTC. Translating it yields CASSGQANYGYIF.

This clonotype came up many times. V usage is TRBV7-3 and J usage is TRBJ2-3; 10 bases align to TRBD2. The length of the CDR3 is 16 residues. J gave up 2 bases and V 5 bases, and 7 bases lay outside the gene matches. In germline, CDR1 is SGHTA, CDR2 FQGTGA. CDR3 bases: TGTGCCAGCAGCCCCATAGCGGGGGGATACACAGATACGCAGTATTTT. It encodes CASSPIAGGYTDTQYF.

The CDR3 nucleotides read TGTGCCAGCAGCACTAGTATTTTTAGTTCCGGGGAGCTGTTTTTT. The encoded protein is CASSTSIFSSGELFF. This rearrangement joins TRBV13 to TRBJ2-2, with D maybe TRBD2 (5 bases). CDR1 PRHDT and CDR2 FYEKMQ come from the germline V gene (reference sequence). This CDR3 region has 15 residues. The V gene lost 5 bases and the J gene lost 6 bases, with 16 bases spanning the gap.

About this clonotype: One base away lies a much larger clone, so this may be a sequencing read error. Without the conserved terminal phenylalanine or tryptophan, this CDR3 likely stems from a read error. This chain connects TRBV25-1 to TRBJ1-1, with 7 bases identical to TRBD1. With 3 bases clipped from V and 6 bases from J, the junction kept 7 bases outside the gene matches. The germline CDR1 and CDR2 sequences are MGHDK and SYGVNS. CDR3 length: 14 amino acids. The CDR3 bases are TGTGCCAGCAGTGAGACAGGGAAGGCCTCTGAAGCTTTCTCT. Its protein is CASSETGKASEAFS.

This clonotype was counted many times. In DNA form, the CDR3 reads TGTGCCAGCAGCTTAAATCAGATAAACAATGAGCAGTTCTTC. It translates to CASSLNQINNEQFF. This chain uses TRBV7-2 with TRBJ2-1; D is unclear. Germline CDR1 reads SGHTA; CDR2 reads FQGNSA. The CDR3 is 14 residues long. V was clipped by 2 bases and J by 5 bases, with 10 bases between them.

This clonotype occurred a few times. This sequence joins TRBV6-5 and TRBJ1-5; 8 positions match TRBD1. V was pared by 6 bases and J by 6 bases, with 7 bases of the junction left unmatched. The germline V gene encodes CDR1 MNHEY and CDR2 SVGAGI. The CDR3 is 14 residues long. The CDR3 bases are TGTGCCAGCAGCCAGACAGGGGAGGGTCAGCCCCAGCATTTT. This encodes CASSQTGEGQPQHF.

J is TRBJ2-4 and V is TRBV4-1; D gene uncertain. The CDR3 contains 16 residues. Per the germline V gene, CDR1 is MGHRA and CDR2 is YSYEKL. The ends were cut back, 3 bases at V and 1 base at J, with 13 bases in the middle. The CDR3 here is CASSQGIVSAKNIQYF. CDR3 sequence (DNA): TGCGCCAGCAGCCAGGGCATAGTATCGGCCAAAAACATTCAGTACTTC.

V is TRBV2 and J is TRBJ2-2; no firm D call. The CDR3 is made up of 14 amino acids. From germline, CDR1 is SNHLY and CDR2 FYNNEI. V dropped 7 bases and J dropped 4 bases, with 13 bases sitting between them. CDR3 DNA sequence: TGTGCCAGCACGGGCGGAACGGGCACCGGGGAGCTGTTTTTT. It yields the protein CASTGGTGTGELFF.

This clonotype was counted many times. The chain has TRBV20-1 and TRBJ1-1, with D perhaps matching TRBD1 (6 bases). Germline-derived CDR1 and CDR2 are DFQATT and SNEGSKA (reference sequence). V shed 0 bases and J shed 8 bases, with 13 bases lying between them. This CDR3 is 13 amino acids long. DNA for the CDR3: TGCAGTGCTAGAGATCCCAAGGGGGTGGAAGCTTTCTTT. It is translated as CSARDPKGVEAFF.

This clonotype was picked up a small number of times. The CDR3 protein is CSVGVRSGTTIYTEAFF. For the CDR3, the DNA is TGCAGCGTTGGGGTCAGGTCTGGGACTACTATATACACTGAAGCTTTCTTT. The chain combines TRBV29-1 with TRBJ1-1, with a tentative D call TRBD1 (5 bases). The CDR3 runs 17 residues. CDR1 is SQVTM and CDR2 is ANQGSEA in the germline V gene. The V and J ends lost 4 bases and 3 bases respectively, with 24 bases between them.

At least ten counts were recorded for this clonotype. V usage is TRBV15 and J usage is TRBJ2-7; 13 bases match TRBD2. This CDR3 has 15 amino acids. CDR1 is LNHNV and CDR2 is YYDKDF in the germline V gene (reference sequence). V was pared by 3 bases and J by 7 bases, with 6 bases of the junction left unmatched. The DNA of the CDR3 is TGTGCCACCAGCAGGGGGACTAGCGGGACAGTGGAGCAGTACTTC. This codes for CATSRGTSGTVEQYF.

This clonotype was counted only a few times. This CDR3 is CASSARGEEGTEAFF. The CDR3 DNA follows: TGTGCCAGCAGCGCTCGGGGGGAGGAAGGCACTGAAGCTTTCTTT. The rearrangement uses TRBV11-2 and TRBJ1-1; possibly TRBD1 for D (5 bases). The CDR3 sequence is 15 residues long. CDR1 is SGHAT and CDR2 is FQNNGV in the germline V gene. Trimming took 5 bases from V and 4 from J, leaving 17 bases between them. Complete variable domain (other parts from reference TRBV11-2 and TRBJ1-1): EAGVAQSPRYKIIEKRQSVAFWCNPISGHATLYWYQQILGQGPKLLIQFQNNGVVDDSQLPKDRFSAERLKGVDSTLKIQPAKLEDSAVYLCASSARGEEGTEAFFGQGTRLTVV.

This clonotype was seen a few times. DNA for the CDR3: TGCGCCAGCTCCGGGACAGGGGGTGCAGATACGCAGTATTTT. Translating gives CASSGTGGADTQYF. The genes are TRBV10-2 and TRBJ2-3, with 11 positions matching TRBD1. Germline trimming cut 8 bases from V and 4 bases from J; bases unmatched to any gene: 5. The CDR3 is 14 amino acids. Germline lookup yields CDR1 WSHSY and CDR2 SAAADI.

In this sample, this clonotype turned up many times. This chain connects TRBV14 to TRBJ2-7; D may be TRBD1 (7 bases). CDR1 is SGHDN and CDR2 is FVKESK in the germline V gene. The CDR3 spans 17 residues. V lost 2 bases and J 2 bases, leaving 19 bases between the germline ends. CDR3 nucleotides: TGTGCCAGCAGCCAATTTGCCAGGGGGGCTATAGCCTACGAGCAGTACTTC. Translation: CASSQFARGAIAYEQYF. The full variable domain, in which reference TRBV14 and TRBJ2-7 provide the parts outside the CDR3, is EAGVTQFPSHSVIEKGQTVTLRCDPISGHDNLYWYRRVMGKEIKFLLHFVKESKQDESGMPNNRFLAERTGGTYSTLKVQPAELEDSGVYFCASSQFARGAIAYEQYFGPGTRLTVT.

The CDR3 nucleotides read TGTGCCAGCAGCTCCCAGCCCAATCAGCCCCAGCATTTT. As protein: CASSSQPNQPQHF. This chain joins TRBV7-9 and TRBJ1-5; no clear D. There are 13 residues in the CDR3. The V end was cut by 4 bases, the J end by 3 bases, with 7 bases between. CDR1 is SEHNR and CDR2 is FQNEAQ in the germline V gene (reference sequence).

This clonotype has ten or more counts. The chain uses TRBV28 and TRBJ2-5, with 9 nucleotides matching TRBD2. Germline lookup yields CDR1 MDHEN and CDR2 SYDVKM. The CDR3 contains 14 residues. The V segment lost 4 bases and the J segment 5 bases; nucleotides outside the gene matches: 5. DNA for the CDR3: TGTGCCAGCAGTTCCTTCAGCGGGGGGGAGACCCAGTACTTC. It codes for CASSSFSGGETQYF.

This clonotype showed up many times. The chain has TRBV4-3 and TRBJ2-1, with D maybe TRBD1 (6 bases). Germline V gene sequence: CDR1 LGHNA, CDR2 YSLEER. V lost 1 base and J 9 bases, leaving 10 bases between the germline ends. The CDR3 runs 13 residues. The CDR3 sequence is CASSQGTAFEQFF. As DNA, the CDR3 is TGCGCCAGCAGCCAAGGGACAGCTTTTGAGCAGTTCTTC.

The CDR3 here is CSVIPGGNTQYF. Here the CDR3 DNA reads TGCAGTGTGATTCCGGGGGGGAATACGCAGTATTTT. V is TRBV20-1 and J is TRBJ2-3, with 8 bases identical to TRBD2. Losses at the gene ends were 7 bases for V and 7 bases for J; bases not matched to a gene: 7. Germline CDR1 DFQATT, CDR2 SNEGSKA (reference sequence). This CDR3 region has 12 residues.

This clonotype was seen repeatedly, ten times or more. The chain joins TRBV7-2 to TRBJ2-5; D unclear. The CDR3 runs 13 residues. Looked up from germline, CDR1 is SGHTA and CDR2 is FQGNSA. V lost 5 bases, J lost 2 bases, and 9 bases lay in between. CDR3 DNA sequence: TGTGCCAGCAGCAAATCCGATCAAGAGACCCAGTACTTC. Amino acids: CASSKSDQETQYF.

This clonotype has a count of ten or more. This chain links TRBV29-1 with TRBJ1-4; 8 bases are shared with TRBD1. This CDR3 region has 14 residues. The V gene end was trimmed by 5 bases and the J gene end by 1 base; junction bases not matched to a gene: 3. The V gene's germline CDR1 is SQVTM and CDR2 ANQGSEA. CDR3 DNA: TGCAGCGTTACTGACAGGGGAACTAATGAAAAACTGTTTTTT. It specifies CSVTDRGTNEKLFF.

This clonotype was observed at least ten times. In DNA, the CDR3 is TGCAGTGCTACCGGGGTTGCAACTAATGAAAAACTGTTTTTT. Its translation is CSATGVATNEKLFF. The J gene is TRBJ1-4, the V gene TRBV20-1; D gene uncertain. CDR1 is DFQATT, CDR2 SNEGSKA, per germline (reference sequence). Trimming took 4 bases from V and 0 from J, leaving 9 bases between them. This CDR3 is built from 14 residues.

This clonotype was observed a few times. The chain carries TRBV6-2 or TRBV6-3 and TRBJ2-7; D ambiguous. The CDR3 runs to 14 residues. From germline, CDR1 is MNHEY and CDR2 SVGEGT. The V gene lost 7 bases and the J gene lost 0 bases, with 13 bases spanning the gap. CDR3 sequence (DNA): TGTGCCAGCACCTCAGGCAGTCCCTCCTACGAGCAGTACTTC. Translated, it gives CASTSGSPSYEQYF.

There are many counts of this clonotype. V gene TRBV20-1 combines with J gene TRBJ2-3, with D maybe TRBD1 (5 bases). Germline CDR1 reads DFQATT; CDR2 reads SNEGSKA (reference sequence). V gave up 5 bases and J gave up 3 bases, with 15 bases separating them. This CDR3 is built from 14 residues. CDR3 in amino acids: CSALRVRGTDTQYF. DNA for the CDR3: TGCAGTGCTCTCAGGGTTAGGGGTACAGATACGCAGTATTTT.